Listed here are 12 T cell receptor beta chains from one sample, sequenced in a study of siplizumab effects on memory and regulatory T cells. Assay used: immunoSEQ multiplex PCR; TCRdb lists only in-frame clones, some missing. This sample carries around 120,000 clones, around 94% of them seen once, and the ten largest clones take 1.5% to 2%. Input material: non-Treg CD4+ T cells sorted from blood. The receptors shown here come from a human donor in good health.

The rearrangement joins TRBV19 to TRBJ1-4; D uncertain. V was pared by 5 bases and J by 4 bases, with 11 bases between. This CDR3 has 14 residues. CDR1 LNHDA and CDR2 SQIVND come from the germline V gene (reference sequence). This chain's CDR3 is CASSLGGINEKLFF. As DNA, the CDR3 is TGTGCCAGTAGTCTTGGAGGGATTAATGAAAAACTGTTTTTT.

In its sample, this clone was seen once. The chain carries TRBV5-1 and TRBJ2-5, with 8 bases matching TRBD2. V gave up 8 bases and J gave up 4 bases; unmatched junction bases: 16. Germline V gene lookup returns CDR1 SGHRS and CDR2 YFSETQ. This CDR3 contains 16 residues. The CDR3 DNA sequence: TGCGCCAGTCGTGAGGGGACGGGACTAGAGGGAGAGACCCAGTACTTC. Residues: CASREGTGLEGETQYF.

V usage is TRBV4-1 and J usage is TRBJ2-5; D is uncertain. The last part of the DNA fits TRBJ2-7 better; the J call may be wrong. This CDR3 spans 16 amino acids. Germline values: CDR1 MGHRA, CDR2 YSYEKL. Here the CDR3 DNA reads TGCGCCAGCAGCCAAGAACCGGACGCCAGCTCCTACGAGCAGTACTTC. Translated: CASSQEPDASSYEQYF.

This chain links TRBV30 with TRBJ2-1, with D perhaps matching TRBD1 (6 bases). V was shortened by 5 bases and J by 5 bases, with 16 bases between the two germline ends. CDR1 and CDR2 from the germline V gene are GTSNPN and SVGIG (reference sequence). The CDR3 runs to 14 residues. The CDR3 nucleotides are TGTGCCTGGGAACAGGGCGGCTCTAACAATGAGCAGTTCTTC. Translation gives CAWEQGGSNNEQFF.

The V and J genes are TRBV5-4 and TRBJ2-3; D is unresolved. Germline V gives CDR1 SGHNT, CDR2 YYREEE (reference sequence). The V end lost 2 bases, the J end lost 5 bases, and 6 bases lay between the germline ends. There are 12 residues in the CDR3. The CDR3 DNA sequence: TGTGCCAGCAGCTTTGGGGAAGATACGCAGTATTTT. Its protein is CASSFGEDTQYF.

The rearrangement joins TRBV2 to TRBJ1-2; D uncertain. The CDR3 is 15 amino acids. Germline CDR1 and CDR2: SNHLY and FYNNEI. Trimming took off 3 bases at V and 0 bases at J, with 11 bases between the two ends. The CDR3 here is CASSEVRGTNYGYTF. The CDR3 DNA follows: TGTGCCAGCAGTGAGGTTCGGGGAACTAACTATGGCTACACCTTC.

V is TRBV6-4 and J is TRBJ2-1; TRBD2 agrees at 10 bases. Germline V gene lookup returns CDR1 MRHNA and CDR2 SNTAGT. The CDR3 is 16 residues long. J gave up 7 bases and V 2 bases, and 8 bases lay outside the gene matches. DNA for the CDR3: TGTGCCAGCAGTGACCTAAGCGGGGGGGCAAGTAATGAGCAGTTCTTC. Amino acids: CASSDLSGGASNEQFF.

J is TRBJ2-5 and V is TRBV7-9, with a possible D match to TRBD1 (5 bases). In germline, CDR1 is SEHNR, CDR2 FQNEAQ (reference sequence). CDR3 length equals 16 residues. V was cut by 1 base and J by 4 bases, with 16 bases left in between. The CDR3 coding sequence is TGTGCCAGCAGCTTAGGCTTTGGGGCCAGCCCAGAGACCCAGTACTTC. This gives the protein CASSLGFGASPETQYF.

CDR3 nucleotide sequence: TGTGCCAGTAGTAAGAGGCCCCCGGGGACAGCCGAAACATCCTACGAGCAGTACTTC. It yields the protein CASSKRPPGTAETSYEQYF. This chain links TRBV19 with TRBJ2-7; 7 bases fit TRBD1. The V segment lost 4 bases and the J segment 1 base; nucleotides outside the gene matches: 19. CDR3 length equals 19 residues. Germline CDR1 reads LNHDA; CDR2 reads SQIVND (reference sequence).

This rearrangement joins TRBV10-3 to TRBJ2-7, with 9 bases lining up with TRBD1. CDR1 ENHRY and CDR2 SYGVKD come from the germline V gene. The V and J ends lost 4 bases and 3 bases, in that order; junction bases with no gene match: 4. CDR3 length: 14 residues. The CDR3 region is CAISGQGVVYEQYF. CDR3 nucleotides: TGTGCCATCAGTGGACAGGGGGTCGTCTACGAGCAGTACTTC.

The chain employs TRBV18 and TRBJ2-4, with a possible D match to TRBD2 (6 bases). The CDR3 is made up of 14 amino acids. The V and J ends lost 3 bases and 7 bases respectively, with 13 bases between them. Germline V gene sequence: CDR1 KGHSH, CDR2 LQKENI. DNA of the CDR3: TGTGCCAGCTCACCCGTCTCACGGGAGAACATTCAGTACTTC. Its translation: CASSPVSRENIQYF. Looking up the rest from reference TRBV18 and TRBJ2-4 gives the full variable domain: NAGVMQNPRHLVRRRGQEARLRCSPMKGHSHVYWYRQLPEEGLKFMVYLQKENIIDESGMPKERFSAEFPKEGPSILRIQQVVRGDSAAYFCASSPVSRENIQYFGAGTRLSVL.

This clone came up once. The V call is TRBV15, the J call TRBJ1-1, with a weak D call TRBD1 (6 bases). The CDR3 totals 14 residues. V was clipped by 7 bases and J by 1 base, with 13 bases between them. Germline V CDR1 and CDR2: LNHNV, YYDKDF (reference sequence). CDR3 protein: CATKTGTPNTEAFF. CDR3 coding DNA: TGTGCCACCAAAACCGGGACACCGAACACTGAAGCTTTCTTT.